The 21 T cell receptor beta chains listed next were all sequenced from one sample in a study of blood T cell repertoires in COVID-19. Method: immunoSEQ multiplex PCR; TCRdb's copy keeps in-frame clones and lacks some. The sample carries about 150,000 clones, roughly 90% recorded once. Input material: peripheral blood. These receptors came from a woman aged 55-69 years with active or convalescent COVID-19.

The chain combines TRBV6-1 with TRBJ1-1; D possibly corresponds to TRBD1 (6 bases). The V end was cut by 3 bases, the J end by 8 bases, with 7 bases between. The V gene's germline CDR1 is MNHNS and CDR2 SASEGT. The CDR3 is 11 amino acids. CDR3 amino acids: CASSDGQEAFF. The CDR3 bases are TGTGCCAGCAGTGACGGACAGGAAGCTTTCTTT.

The chain combines TRBV7-9 with TRBJ2-4; maybe TRBD1 (5 bases). CDR3 length equals 16 residues. V lost 1 base to trimming and J lost 0 bases, with 10 bases between them. CDR1 and CDR2 from the germline V gene are SEHNR and FQNEAQ (reference sequence). CDR3 nucleotides: TGTGCCAGCAGCTTAGGGGCAGGGCTAGCCAAAAACATTCAGTACTTC. Translating gives CASSLGAGLAKNIQYF.

The genes are TRBV7-2 and TRBJ2-3; 9 positions match TRBD1. The germline V gene encodes CDR1 SGHTA and CDR2 FQGNSA. The trim removed 1 base at V and 0 bases at J, leaving 2 bases unmatched. CDR3 size: 16 residues. The CDR3 region has the DNA TGTGCCAGCAGCTTAGGGGGACAGGGAAGCACAGATACGCAGTATTTT. The encoded protein is CASSLGGQGSTDTQYF.

This clone has more than one count but fewer than ten. This chain links TRBV12-5 with TRBJ2-1, with D maybe TRBD2 (7 bases). The CDR3 is made up of 16 amino acids. CDR1 LGHNT and CDR2 FRNRAP come from the germline V gene. V was shortened by 2 bases and J by 4 bases, with 15 bases between the two germline ends. CDR3 coding DNA: TGTGCTAGTGGTTTGATGGGGGGGCTTACGTACAATGAGCAGTTCTTC. Translated, it gives CASGLMGGLTYNEQFF.

The chain employs TRBV18 and TRBJ1-1; perhaps TRBD1 as D (5 bases). The CDR3 length is 15 residues. V lost 6 bases, J lost 1 base, and 15 bases lay in between. Looked up from germline, CDR1 is KGHSH and CDR2 is LQKENI. The CDR3 loop is CASSGGGTPNTEAFF. Written as DNA, the CDR3 is TGTGCCAGCTCTGGCGGAGGGACTCCGAACACTGAAGCTTTCTTT.

This clone was detected a few times. The genes are TRBV10-3 and TRBJ1-6; D unclear. Trimming removed 0 bases at V and 5 bases at J, with 8 bases between. Germline lookup yields CDR1 ENHRY and CDR2 SYGVKD. This CDR3 has 15 residues. The CDR3 nucleotides read TGTGCCATCAGTGAGTCGGCAGATAATAATTCACCCCTCCACTTT. Its translation is CAISESADNNSPLHF.

The chain uses TRBV7-9 and TRBJ2-7; TRBD1 aligns across 9 bases. Germline values: CDR1 SEHNR, CDR2 FQNEAQ (reference sequence). V was clipped by 1 base and J by 4 bases; unmatched bases: 8. The CDR3 contains 16 residues. The DNA of the CDR3 is TGTGCCAGCAGCTTAGTACTGCTTGGGACAGGGTACGAGCAGTACTTC. Its protein product is CASSLVLLGTGYEQYF.

V and J are TRBV24-1 and TRBJ1-2; TRBD1 is a possible D gene (5 bases). Germline V gene lookup returns CDR1 KGHDR and CDR2 SFDVKD. This CDR3 is built from 13 residues. V lost 3 bases to trimming and J lost 6 bases, with 10 bases between them. For the CDR3, the DNA is TGTGCCACCAGTGATGTGGACAACAATGGCTACACCTTC. Translated: CATSDVDNNGYTF.

The gene calls are TRBV2 and TRBJ2-7; 12 bases are shared with TRBD1. The J segment lost 1 base and the V segment lost 6 bases, leaving 4 bases of the junction unmatched. The CDR3 length is 15 residues. Per germline, CDR1 SNHLY and CDR2 FYNNEI. CDR3 bases: TGTGCCAGCAGGTCGGGACAGGGGGCTTCCTACGAGCAGTACTTC. It is translated as CASRSGQGASYEQYF.

V is TRBV9 and J is TRBJ1-3; 9 positions match TRBD1. Germline assignment: CDR1 SGDLS and CDR2 YYNGEE. This CDR3 has 14 residues. V shed 3 bases and J 4 bases; nucleotides not matched to a gene: 2. CDR3 DNA sequence: TGTGCCAGCAGCGCCGGGACAGGGGGAAACACCATATATTTT. Its translation: CASSAGTGGNTIYF.

The chain links TRBV6-5 to TRBJ1-2, with 8 bases identical to TRBD1. The CDR3 runs to 14 residues. CDR1 is MNHEY and CDR2 is SVGAGI in the germline V gene. The V gene end was trimmed by 7 bases and the J gene end by 3 bases; junction bases not matched to a gene: 7. CDR3 DNA sequence: TGTGCCAGCACCTGGACAGGGTCGGACTATGGCTACACCTTC. Its protein is CASTWTGSDYGYTF.

The chain uses TRBV21-1 and TRBJ1-2; the table's D call, TRBD1, was not checked against the DNA. TRBV21-1 is a pseudogene segment. The CDR3 is 17 residues long. CDR3 nucleotide sequence: TGTGCCAGCATTATTCATGCCAGGGGGCGAAATAACTATGGCTACACCTTC. It codes for CASIIHARGRNNYGYTF.

The chain uses TRBV19 and TRBJ1-5; D call uncertain. Per the germline V gene, CDR1 is LNHDA and CDR2 is SQIVND (reference sequence). This CDR3 contains 14 residues. V was clipped by 7 bases and J by 6 bases, with 16 bases between them. The CDR3 DNA reads TGTGCCAGTACCATCCCGGGGAGGGTTCAGCCCCAGCATTTT. Its protein product is CASTIPGRVQPQHF. The full variable domain, its missing parts supplied by reference TRBV19 and TRBJ1-5, is DGGITQSPKYLFRKEGQNVTLSCEQNLNHDAMYWYRQDPGQGLRLIYYSQIVNDFQKGDIAEGYSVSREKKESFPLTVTSAQKNPTAFYLCASTIPGRVQPQHFGDGTRLSIL.

The chain employs TRBV10-3 and TRBJ2-2; D may be TRBD2 (5 bases). The CDR3 totals 16 residues. The V end was cut by 0 bases, the J end by 0 bases, with 8 bases between. Per germline, CDR1 ENHRY and CDR2 SYGVKD. The CDR3 sequence: CAISESVSANTGELFF. CDR3 DNA: TGTGCCATCAGTGAGTCGGTTAGCGCGAACACCGGGGAGCTGTTTTTT.

The V call is TRBV18, the J call TRBJ2-7, with D possibly being TRBD1 (6 bases). In germline, CDR1 is KGHSH, CDR2 LQKENI. CDR3 length: 13 residues. V shed 3 bases and J shed 6 bases, with 12 bases lying between them. CDR3 sequence (DNA): TGTGCCAGCTCACCCCACAGGGAGAGCGAGCAGTACTTC. It translates to CASSPHRESEQYF.

This clone was seen only once. The gene calls are TRBV9 and TRBJ1-2, with a tentative D call TRBD1 (6 bases). V was trimmed by 0 bases and J by 4 bases, leaving 13 bases between them. This CDR3 region has 15 residues. CDR1 SGDLS and CDR2 YYNGEE come from the germline V gene. The CDR3 sequence: CASSVGTDRLYGYTF. The CDR3 DNA reads as TGTGCCAGCAGCGTAGGAACAGACAGGCTCTATGGCTACACCTTC.

This rearrangement joins TRBV7-2 to TRBJ1-1; 9 nucleotides line up with TRBD1. CDR1 and CDR2 from the germline V gene are SGHTA and FQGNSA. The CDR3 is 13 amino acids. Losses at the gene ends were 5 bases for V and 9 bases for J; bases not matched to a gene: 7. CDR3 amino acids: CASSIRTGEKAFF. DNA of the CDR3: TGTGCCAGCAGCATTCGGACAGGGGAGAAAGCTTTCTTT.

The V and J genes are TRBV5-1 and TRBJ2-3; 7 nucleotides line up with TRBD1. The V segment lost 2 bases and the J segment 0 bases; nucleotides outside the gene matches: 6. Germline CDR1 is SGHRS and CDR2 is YFSETQ. This CDR3 region has 16 residues. This CDR3 reads CASSFVQGVSTDTQYF. CDR3 coding DNA: TGCGCCAGCAGCTTCGTCCAGGGGGTAAGCACAGATACGCAGTATTTT.

This clone was seen more than once but under ten times. The chain has TRBV2 and TRBJ1-6; 7 bases align to TRBD1. V was clipped by 6 bases and J by 8 bases; unmatched bases: 4. The CDR3 is 13 residues long. CDR1 is SNHLY, CDR2 FYNNEI, per germline. CDR3 DNA: TGTGCCAGCAGGAGGACAGGCGATTCACCCCTCCACTTT. Translation gives CASRRTGDSPLHF.

The chain carries TRBV30 and TRBJ2-7; 12 nucleotides match TRBD2. The CDR3 runs to 15 residues. After removal of 2 bases from V and 6 bases from J, the junction contained 8 bases not matched to a gene. Looked up from germline, CDR1 is GTSNPN and CDR2 is SVGIG (reference sequence). This chain's CDR3 is CAWSIGLAGMGEQYF. The DNA of the CDR3 is TGTGCCTGGAGTATAGGACTAGCGGGGATGGGCGAGCAGTACTTC.

This clone was counted a single time. V usage is TRBV2 and J usage is TRBJ1-2; weak D call: TRBD1 (5 bases). The CDR3 has 13 residues. V dropped 6 bases and J dropped 5 bases, with 13 bases sitting between them. From germline, CDR1 is SNHLY and CDR2 FYNNEI. In DNA form, the CDR3 reads TGTGCCAGCAGCGCCGGACACGTATATGGCTACACCTTC. Translation: CASSAGHVYGYTF.